The 28 T cell receptor beta chains below come from one sample, sequenced in a study of T cells after yellow fever vaccination. TCRdb re-called the 5' RACE reads through MiXCR, storing one row per CDR3 protein. Of some 300,000 distinct CDR3 sequences listed, roughly 9% are singletons. The source was CD4+ T cells sorted from PBMCs, collected 5 days after the yellow fever booster vaccination. The receptors stem from a man aged 18 to 30 who received the YFV17D yellow fever vaccine.

The chain joins TRBV4-3 to TRBJ1-2, with 7 bases that match TRBD1. The CDR3 contains 19 residues. In germline, CDR1 is LGHNA, CDR2 YSLEER. The V gene end was trimmed by 4 bases and the J gene end by 0 bases; junction bases not matched to a gene: 17. CDR3 nucleotides: TGCGCCAGCAGCCGGGACGGGACAGTCTCGAGACCTCCTAACTATGGCTACACCTTC. Translated, it gives CASSRDGTVSRPPNYGYTF.

The gene calls are TRBV7-9 and TRBJ2-3; D is perhaps TRBD1 (5 bases). Germline lookup yields CDR1 SEHNR and CDR2 FQNEAQ (reference sequence). V was pared by 1 base and J by 4 bases, with 12 bases between. This CDR3 is 15 amino acids long. CDR3 protein: CASSLGAGPADTQYF. CDR3 DNA sequence: TGTGCCAGCAGCTTAGGGGCAGGGCCCGCAGATACGCAGTATTTT.

In this sample, this clonotype turned up a few times. The V call is TRBV5-1, the J call TRBJ2-5; 10 nucleotides match TRBD1. The germline CDR1 and CDR2 sequences are SGHRS and YFSETQ. With 0 bases clipped from V and 3 bases from J, the junction kept 5 bases outside the gene matches. This CDR3 is 16 amino acids long. The chain's CDR3 is CASSLAGTGAEETQYF. The CDR3, as DNA: TGCGCCAGCAGCTTGGCCGGGACAGGGGCGGAAGAGACCCAGTACTTC.

This clonotype has more than one count but fewer than ten. The V and J genes are TRBV7-9 and TRBJ2-3; TRBD2 aligns across 8 bases. J gave up 2 bases and V 0 bases, and 4 bases lay outside the gene matches. The CDR3 is 16 amino acids. CDR1 and CDR2 from the germline V gene are SEHNR and FQNEAQ (reference sequence). CDR3 DNA sequence: TGTGCCAGCAGCTTAGCCCCAGCGGGGGTCACAGATACGCAGTATTTT. Amino acid sequence: CASSLAPAGVTDTQYF.

In this sample, this clonotype turned up many times. J is TRBJ2-5 and V is TRBV7-2; D might be TRBD1 (5 bases). CDR1 SGHTA and CDR2 FQGNSA come from the germline V gene. V lost 6 bases and J lost 2, with 13 bases in between. The CDR3 has 14 amino acids. CDR3 DNA: TGTGCCAGCAGGTTCAAGGGGCCTCAAGAGACCCAGTACTTC. It specifies CASRFKGPQETQYF.

V and J are TRBV19 and TRBJ1-5; D is possibly TRBD1 (5 bases). V lost 1 base, J lost 7 bases, and 14 bases lay in between. This CDR3 region has 15 residues. CDR1 and CDR2 (germline): LNHDA, SQIVND (reference sequence). CDR3: CASSIVAGAKQPQHF. The CDR3, as DNA: TGTGCCAGTAGTATAGTAGCCGGGGCAAAGCAGCCCCAGCATTTT.

This clonotype has at least ten counts. This chain links TRBV24-1 with TRBJ2-5, with D perhaps TRBD1 (6 bases). Trimming pared 3 bases from V and 2 bases from J, leaving 9 bases between. The CDR3 runs 14 residues. CDR1 and CDR2 (germline): KGHDR, SFDVKD. CDR3 in amino acids: CATSDPTGQETQYF. CDR3 coding DNA: TGTGCCACCAGTGATCCCACAGGGCAAGAGACCCAGTACTTC.

V usage is TRBV20-1 and J usage is TRBJ2-2; the D gene is possibly TRBD1 (6 bases). This CDR3 region has 12 residues. CDR1 and CDR2 from the germline V gene are DFQATT and SNEGSKA (reference sequence). V lost 3 bases and J lost 6, with 8 bases in between. In DNA, the CDR3 is TGCAGTGCTAGCAGGGGCCCCGGGGAGCTGTTTTTT. This codes for CSASRGPGELFF.

CDR3 bases: TGTGCCATCAGTGATGGCGGCAGGGCGAAGGAAAAACTGTTTTTT. This gives the protein CAISDGGRAKEKLFF. V gene TRBV10-3 combines with J gene TRBJ1-4, with D tentatively TRBD1 (5 bases). The CDR3 is 15 amino acids. With 3 bases removed from V and 8 bases from J, the gap between germline ends came to 16 bases. In germline, CDR1 is ENHRY, CDR2 SYGVKD.

The chain is built from TRBV27 and TRBJ1-5; D possibly corresponds to TRBD1 (5 bases). The V end lost 2 bases, the J end lost 4 bases, and 12 bases lay between the germline ends. Germline V gene data show CDR1 as MNHEY and CDR2 as SMNVEV (reference sequence). The length of the CDR3 is 15 residues. CDR3 region: CASSLVGGNNQPQHF. The CDR3 DNA reads TGTGCCAGCAGTTTAGTGGGGGGGAATAATCAGCCCCAGCATTTT.

J is TRBJ2-4 and V is TRBV30; possible D gene TRBD2, 5 bases. This CDR3 has 16 residues. Germline V lookup: CDR1 GTSNPN, CDR2 SVGIG (reference sequence). The germline V and J ends were trimmed by 1 base and 2 bases, with 15 bases remaining between them. CDR3 sequence: CAWSGSPDWSKNIQYF. CDR3 coding DNA: TGTGCCTGGAGTGGATCTCCGGACTGGTCCAAAAACATTCAGTACTTC.

This clonotype appeared a few times. This rearrangement joins TRBV12-3 or TRBV12-4 to TRBJ1-3; D uncertain. The CDR3 runs 14 residues. The V end lost 3 bases, the J end lost 0 bases, and 6 bases lay between the germline ends. The CDR3 region has the DNA TGTGCCAGCAGTTTCTGGAGCTCTGGAAACACCATATATTTT. It encodes CASSFWSSGNTIYF.

This sequence joins TRBV5-6 and TRBJ1-1; D is unresolved. The V and J ends lost 0 bases and 0 bases respectively, with 9 bases between them. The CDR3 runs to 15 residues. CDR1 is SGHDT, CDR2 YYEEEE, per germline. As DNA, the CDR3 is TGTGCCAGCAGCTTGGCCCTGGGGATGAACACTGAAGCTTTCTTT. As protein: CASSLALGMNTEAFF. The whole variable domain, remainder taken from reference TRBV5-6 and TRBJ1-1, is DAGVTQSPTHLIKTRGQQVTLRCSPKSGHDTVSWYQQALGQGPQFIFQYYEEEERQRGNFPDRFSGHQFPNYSSELNVNALLLGDSALYLCASSLALGMNTEAFFGQGTRLTVV.

This clonotype was detected many times. The V and J genes are TRBV30 and TRBJ2-3, with a weak D call TRBD1 (6 bases). CDR1 and CDR2 (germline): GTSNPN, SVGIG (reference sequence). This CDR3 comprises 13 residues. Between the trimmed V and J ends, which lost 4 bases and 3 bases, there was a span of 11 bases. CDR3 nucleotides: TGTGCCTGGAAGCAGGGGATGACAGATACGCAGTATTTT. Amino acids: CAWKQGMTDTQYF.

This clonotype has a handful of counts. The chain is built from TRBV21-1 and TRBJ2-5; the listed D gene, TRBD1, was not tested against the DNA. TRBV21-1 is a documented pseudogene. The CDR3 is 12 residues long. The CDR3 nucleotides read TGTGCCAGCAGCGAGGAACAGGCGACCCAGTACTTC. The encoded protein is CASSEEQATQYF.

In nucleotides, the CDR3 is TGTGCCAGCAGTGCCCGTACGTTCTATGGCTACACCTTC. Its translation: CASSARTFYGYTF. The rearrangement joins TRBV6-1 to TRBJ1-2, with D unresolved. Looked up from germline, CDR1 is MNHNS and CDR2 is SASEGT. V was cut by 4 bases and J by 4 bases, with 10 bases left in between. CDR3 size: 13 residues.

The chain combines TRBV2 with TRBJ1-6; maybe TRBD1 (6 bases). This CDR3 has 14 residues. The V gene lost 7 bases and the J gene lost 7 bases, with 14 bases spanning the gap. Germline V gene data show CDR1 as SNHLY and CDR2 as FYNNEI. CDR3 DNA sequence: TGTGCCAGCACCCTTAGGGGGGTCAATTCACCCCTCCACTTT. It is translated as CASTLRGVNSPLHF.

In its sample, this clonotype was seen many times. One end of the junction fails to match germline, which may point to a read error. The J gene is TRBJ1-2, the V gene TRBV6-5, with no clear D. This CDR3 region has 14 residues. CDR1 and CDR2 (germline): MNHEY, SVGAGI. CDR3: CASSDSTRKQGYTF. DNA for the CDR3: TGTGCCAGCAGTGACTCCACCCGTAAACAGGGCTACACCTTC.

This clonotype was picked up a small number of times. The chain uses TRBV5-1 and TRBJ2-1; 7 nucleotides agree with TRBD2. Trimming cost V 4 bases and J 2 bases; bases outside gene matches: 21. Germline V gene lookup returns CDR1 SGHRS and CDR2 YFSETQ. This CDR3 has 20 residues. The CDR3 region is CASSRPPTSAGRGPYNEQFF. DNA of the CDR3: TGCGCCAGCAGCAGACCTCCTACTAGCGCGGGCCGGGGCCCCTACAATGAGCAGTTCTTC.

In this sample, this clonotype turned up a few times. The genes are TRBV10-3 and TRBJ1-5; unclear D gene. Germline V gene data show CDR1 as ENHRY and CDR2 as SYGVKD. V was shortened by 0 bases and J by 5 bases, with 2 bases between the two germline ends. This CDR3 region has 12 residues. The CDR3 nucleotides are TGTGCCATCAGTGAGTCAGATCAGCCCCAGCATTTT. It yields the protein CAISESDQPQHF.

This chain uses TRBV12-3 or TRBV12-4 with TRBJ1-2, with 10 positions matching TRBD1. V was pared by 5 bases and J by 7 bases, with 7 bases of the junction left unmatched. The CDR3 is 14 amino acids. CDR3 sequence: CASSRTGGSGGYTF. The CDR3 DNA follows: TGTGCCAGCAGTAGGACAGGGGGATCGGGTGGCTACACCTTC.

There are a few counts of this clonotype. The chain recombines TRBV6-6 with TRBJ1-1, with TRBD1 as a possible D gene (5 bases). Germline CDR1 is MNHNY and CDR2 is SVGAGI (reference sequence). The CDR3 has 18 residues. Trimming stripped 0 bases from V and 11 bases from J, with 28 bases between. The CDR3 DNA is TGTGCCAGCAGTTACTCGGTATCTGCAGGGTCTATTCCGAGATCGGCTTTCTTT. It is translated as CASSYSVSAGSIPRSAFF.

The chain employs TRBV5-1 and TRBJ2-7; 7 bases match TRBD1. Germline loops: CDR1 SGHRS, CDR2 YFSETQ. The CDR3 loop spans 15 amino acids. The trim removed 7 bases at V and 0 bases at J, leaving 10 bases unmatched. CDR3 sequence reads: CASRGIGTASYEQYF. The CDR3 region has the DNA TGCGCCAGCCGAGGAATCGGGACAGCCTCCTACGAGCAGTACTTC. The whole variable domain, filled in from reference TRBV5-1 and TRBJ2-7, reads KAGVTQTPRYLIKTRGQQVTLSCSPISGHRSVSWYQQTPGQGLQFLFEYFSETQRNKGNFPGRFSGRQFSNSRSEMNVSTLELGDSALYLCASRGIGTASYEQYFGPGTRLTVT.

This clonotype appeared a few times. This rearrangement joins TRBV4-2 to TRBJ2-3; 8 bases align to TRBD1. The germline CDR1 and CDR2 sequences are LGHNA and YNFKEQ. Trimming removed 5 bases from V and 4 bases from J; junction bases left unmatched: 8. The CDR3 has 15 residues. The CDR3 sequence is CASSAGTGGPDTQYF. The CDR3 region has the DNA TGTGCCAGCAGCGCCGGGACAGGAGGGCCAGATACGCAGTATTTT.

This rearrangement joins TRBV4-3 to TRBJ1-6, with 8 bases identical to TRBD1. Germline trimming cut 0 bases from V and 8 bases from J; bases unmatched to any gene: 9. Germline CDR1 LGHNA, CDR2 YSLEER. The CDR3 covers 17 residues. The CDR3 protein is CASSQDPGQGVHSPLHF. The CDR3 DNA reads TGCGCCAGCAGCCAAGATCCCGGACAGGGTGTTCATTCACCCCTCCACTTT.

This clonotype was picked up many times. V is TRBV7-2 and J is TRBJ2-3; 7 positions agree with TRBD2. The CDR3 has 16 residues. Per the germline V gene, CDR1 is SGHTA and CDR2 is FQGNSA. With 1 base clipped from V and 3 bases from J, the junction kept 7 bases outside the gene matches. CDR3 sequence reads: CASSLERGGGTDTQYF. The CDR3 DNA reads as TGTGCCAGCAGCTTAGAGCGTGGCGGGGGTACAGATACGCAGTATTTT.

This clonotype was seen a few times. The gene calls are TRBV4-2 and TRBJ1-2; no clear D. Germline V CDR1 and CDR2: LGHNA, YNFKEQ. This CDR3 has 15 amino acids. V was clipped by 0 bases and J by 4 bases, with 12 bases between them. The chain's CDR3 is CASSQEELWSYGYTF. CDR3 nucleotide sequence: TGTGCCAGCAGCCAAGAGGAACTTTGGTCCTATGGCTACACCTTC.

This clonotype appeared a few times. This chain joins TRBV7-9 and TRBJ2-2; 8 nucleotides line up with TRBD1. The CDR3 contains 15 residues. V shed 3 bases, J shed 6 bases, and the junction held 6 bases outside the gene matches. Germline loops: CDR1 SEHNR, CDR2 FQNEAQ (reference sequence). For the CDR3, the DNA is TGTGCCAGCAGCTTCCTAGGACAGGGTTCCGGGGAGCTGTTTTTT. This gives the protein CASSFLGQGSGELFF.